This T cell receptor (beta chain) comes out of a study of cytomegalovirus exposure and HLA in healthy donors. Per the germline V gene, CDR1 is LGHNA and CDR2 is YNFKEQ. V gave up 0 bases and J gave up 1 base, with 10 bases separating them. CDR3 length: 15 residues. This clone was seen once. The PCR employed 60 Vbeta primers together with 13 Jbeta primers. The protocol was immunoSEQ multiplex PCR, while the TCRdb copy is restricted to in-frame clones and leaves out a portion. This sample has about 160,000 clones, with around 72% found just once. The source material was PBMCs. The receptor comes from a young man in good health and CMV-seronegative. The chain combines TRBV4-2 with TRBJ2-7; no clear D gene. CDR3 region: CASSQDTETSYEQYF. CDR3 sequence (DNA): TGTGCCAGCAGCCAAGATACGGAGACTTCCTACGAGCAGTACTTC.